The rows below give T cell receptor beta chains drawn from one sample of a study of shared clonotypes between healthy human individuals. Assay: immunoSEQ multiplex PCR; the TCRdb copy retains only in-frame clones and omits some. The sample yields more than 400,000 clones, about 96% seen once. The specimen was naive CD4+ T cells sorted from blood. These receptor sequences come from a woman in her twenties or thirties in good health. Each CDR3 is given with its conserved first and last residue. The order of the fields is D gene, V gene, clone size, J gene, CDR3 protein, CDR3 DNA. D genes are given only for firm matches. Size values are once, few and many counts, or a class for expanded clones, and some rows have none.

D: TRBD1
V: TRBV2
size: .
J: TRBJ1-4
CDR3: CASSEWGQDNEKLFF
DNA: TGTGCCAGCAGTGAATGGGGACAGGACAATGAAAAACTGTTTTTT

D: .
V: TRBV5-1
size: .
J: TRBJ2-1
CDR3: CASSLYRNVGEQFF
DNA: TGCGCCAGCAGCTTGTACAGAAATGTCGGTGAGCAGTTCTTC

D: TRBD1
V: TRBV27
size: .
J: TRBJ1-2
CDR3: CASSPARTGAMKGYTF
DNA: TGTGCCAGCAGCCCCGCCAGGACAGGGGCCATGAAGGGCTACACCTTC

D: .
V: TRBV18
size: .
J: TRBJ2-2
CDR3: CASSLGAGEYGELFF
DNA: TGTGCCAGCTCACTGGGCGCCGGGGAGTACGGGGAGCTGTTTTTT

D: .
V: TRBV4-2
size: .
J: TRBJ1-5
CDR3: CASSQEGQEDQPQHF
DNA: TGTGCCAGCAGCCAAGAAGGCCAGGAGGATCAGCCCCAGCATTTT

D: .
V: TRBV28
size: .
J: TRBJ2-7
CDR3: CASSLLDSYEQYF
DNA: TGTGCCAGCAGTTTACTAGATTCCTACGAGCAGTACTTC

D: .
V: TRBV28
size: .
J: TRBJ2-3
CDR3: CASRYTDTQYF
DNA: TGTGCCAGCCGTTACACAGATACGCAGTATTTT

D: .
V: TRBV28
size: once
J: TRBJ2-7
CDR3: CASSFTRFFLGNNEQYF
DNA: TGTGCCAGCAGTTTCACCCGGTTCTTCTTGGGGAATAACGAGCAGTACTTC

D: TRBD1
V: TRBV6-5
size: .
J: TRBJ1-2
CDR3: CASSYSYRDSKSYTF
DNA: TGTGCCAGCAGTTACTCGTACCGGGACAGTAAGAGTTACACCTTC

D: .
V: TRBV4-2
size: .
J: TRBJ1-1
CDR3: CASSQEVLNTEAFF
DNA: TGTGCCAGCAGCCAAGAGGTCTTGAACACTGAAGCTTTCTTT

D: TRBD2
V: TRBV7-9
size: .
J: TRBJ2-7
CDR3: CASSRTSGSSYEQYF
DNA: TGTGCCAGCAGCCGGACTAGCGGTTCCTCCTACGAGCAGTACTTC

D: .
V: TRBV15
size: .
J: TRBJ1-3
CDR3: CATSRTGSGNTIYF
DNA: TGTGCCACCAGCAGAACAGGGTCCGGAAACACCATATATTTT

D: .
V: TRBV30
size: .
J: TRBJ1-3
CDR3: CAWSVGSSGNTIYF
DNA: TGTGCCTGGAGTGTAGGAAGCTCTGGAAACACCATATATTTT

D: .
V: TRBV6-5
size: .
J: TRBJ2-7
CDR3: CASSYSGQVYEQYF
DNA: TGTGCCAGCAGTTACTCTGGCCAGGTCTACGAGCAGTACTTC

D: TRBD2
V: TRBV6-6
size: .
J: TRBJ2-7
CDR3: CASRRSGRIYEQYF
DNA: TGTGCCAGCAGACGTAGCGGGAGAATATACGAGCAGTACTTC

D: TRBD2
V: TRBV7-9
size: .
J: TRBJ2-5
CDR3: CASSPGLHRETQYF
DNA: TGTGCCAGCAGCCCGGGACTACACAGGGAGACCCAGTACTTC

D: .
V: TRBV2
size: few
J: TRBJ2-1
CDR3: CASSDSYNEQFF
DNA: TGTGCCAGCAGTGACTCCTACAATGAGCAGTTCTTC

D: .
V: TRBV29-1
size: once
J: TRBJ2-7
CDR3: CSVGLSAPYEQYF
DNA: TGCAGCGTTGGATTATCAGCGCCCTACGAGCAGTACTTC

D: .
V: TRBV5-1
size: .
J: TRBJ2-3
CDR3: CASSLGQLVSDTQYF
DNA: TGCGCCAGCAGCTTGGGACAACTAGTATCAGATACGCAGTATTTT

D: TRBD2
V: TRBV19
size: .
J: TRBJ2-5
CDR3: CASSYRGLEKETQYF
DNA: TGTGCCAGTAGTTACCGCGGACTAGAGAAAGAGACCCAGTACTTC

D: TRBD1
V: TRBV6-1
size: .
J: TRBJ1-2
CDR3: CASNPGDSTSDGYTF
DNA: TGTGCCAGCAATCCTGGGGACAGCACGTCGGATGGCTACACCTTC

D: .
V: TRBV11-3
size: .
J: TRBJ2-7
CDR3: CASSQSGVSYEQYF
DNA: TGTGCCAGCAGCCAATCCGGGGTCTCCTACGAGCAGTACTTC

D: TRBD2
V: TRBV11-3
size: .
J: TRBJ2-3
CDR3: CASSSRYLAGDNADTQYF
DNA: TGTGCCAGCAGCTCTAGGTACCTAGCGGGAGATAATGCAGATACGCAGTATTTT

D: .
V: TRBV5-4
size: .
J: TRBJ2-5
CDR3: CASSPTPDQETQYF
DNA: TGTGCCAGCAGCCCCACGCCCGACCAAGAGACCCAGTACTTC

D: .
V: TRBV28
size: .
J: TRBJ1-5
CDR3: CASYAGAQPQHF
DNA: TGTGCCTCTTACGCAGGAGCCCAGCCCCAGCATTTT

D: TRBD1
V: TRBV7-3
size: .
J: TRBJ1-1
CDR3: CASSRQGDTEAFF
DNA: TGTGCCAGCAGCCGACAGGGCGACACTGAAGCTTTCTTT

D: TRBD1
V: TRBV6-1
size: .
J: TRBJ1-5
CDR3: CASSEGTGVNQPQHF
DNA: TGTGCCAGCAGTGAAGGGACAGGGGTTAATCAGCCCCAGCATTTT

D: .
V: TRBV5-5
size: .
J: TRBJ1-1
CDR3: CASSRNRNTEAFF
DNA: TGTGCCAGCAGCCGGAATAGGAACACTGAAGCTTTCTTT

D: .
V: TRBV28
size: .
J: TRBJ1-5
CDR3: CASSIGFKPQHF
DNA: TGTGCCAGCAGTATAGGGTTTAAGCCCCAGCATTTT

D: .
V: TRBV7-2
size: once
J: TRBJ2-5
CDR3: CASSRPGGDQYF
DNA: TGTGCCAGCAGCCGACCTGGCGGTGACCAGTACTTC

D: .
V: TRBV29-1
size: .
J: TRBJ2-3
CDR3: CSERPVRTLRPDTQYF
DNA: TGCAGCGAGAGACCGGTCCGGACATTACGTCCAGATACGCAGTATTTT

D: .
V: TRBV6-1
size: .
J: TRBJ2-7
CDR3: CASSNQGGQSYEQYF
DNA: TGTGCCAGCAGCAACCAGGGGGGGCAATCCTACGAGCAGTACTTC

D: TRBD2
V: TRBV5-4
size: once
J: TRBJ2-2
CDR3: CASSLAVAGQGELFF
DNA: TGTGCCAGCAGCTTGGCAGTAGCGGGGCAGGGGGAGCTGTTTTTT

D: .
V: TRBV28
size: .
J: TRBJ2-7
CDR3: CASSLTLPYEQYF
DNA: TGTGCCAGCAGTTTGACTCTACCTTACGAGCAGTACTTC

D: .
V: TRBV21-1
size: few
J: TRBJ1-2
CDR3: CASSNRAYGYTF
DNA: TGTGCCAGCAGCAACAGGGCCTATGGCTACACCTTC

D: .
V: TRBV15
size: .
J: TRBJ1-1
CDR3: CATSGTIGPYPFPNTEAFF
DNA: TGTGCCACCAGCGGGACGATAGGGCCTTATCCATTTCCGAACACTGAAGCTTTCTTT

D: .
V: TRBV15
size: .
J: TRBJ2-1
CDR3: CATSTGGSYNEQFF
DNA: TGTGCCACCAGCACCGGAGGGTCCTACAATGAGCAGTTCTTC

D: .
V: TRBV28
size: .
J: TRBJ1-1
CDR3: CASTEENTEAFF
DNA: TGTGCCAGCACAGAGGAGAACACTGAAGCTTTCTTT

D: TRBD2
V: TRBV28
size: .
J: TRBJ2-4
CDR3: CASSPPGLRGRWRAKNIQYF
DNA: TGTGCCAGCAGCCCCCCGGGGCTACGCGGGAGATGGAGGGCCAAAAACATTCAGTACTTC

D: .
V: TRBV6-4
size: .
J: TRBJ2-2
CDR3: CASRERGDGELFF
DNA: TGTGCCAGCAGAGAAAGGGGGGACGGGGAGCTGTTTTTT

D: TRBD2
V: TRBV30
size: .
J: TRBJ2-3
CDR3: CAWNLAGDTQYF
DNA: TGTGCCTGGAATTTAGCGGGAGATACGCAGTATTTT

D: TRBD2
V: TRBV7-3
size: .
J: TRBJ2-3
CDR3: CASSLKGLAGGQDTQYF
DNA: TGTGCCAGCAGCTTAAAGGGACTAGCGGGAGGGCAAGATACGCAGTATTTT

D: TRBD1
V: TRBV6-1
size: .
J: TRBJ2-2
CDR3: CASRRQGYGELFF
DNA: TGTGCCAGCAGAAGACAGGGATACGGGGAGCTGTTTTTT

D: TRBD1
V: TRBV7-8
size: .
J: TRBJ1-4
CDR3: CASSLGQGVRGEKLFF
DNA: TGTGCCAGCAGCTTAGGACAGGGGGTTAGAGGTGAAAAACTGTTTTTT

D: TRBD1
V: TRBV7-6
size: .
J: TRBJ2-7
CDR3: CASSNPGGGTYEQYF
DNA: TGTGCCAGCAGCAACCCAGGGGGTGGCACCTACGAGCAGTACTTC

D: TRBD2
V: TRBV29-1
size: .
J: TRBJ2-3
CDR3: CSVDRPAGRTDTQYF
DNA: TGCAGCGTTGATCGTCCAGCGGGACGCACAGATACGCAGTATTTT

D: .
V: TRBV6-5
size: once
J: TRBJ2-7
CDR3: CASRRPYEQYF
DNA: TGTGCCAGCAGGCGGCCGTACGAGCAGTACTTC

D: TRBD1
V: TRBV28
size: .
J: TRBJ1-1
CDR3: CASSEGTANTEAFF
DNA: TGTGCCAGCAGTGAAGGGACAGCGAACACTGAAGCTTTCTTT

D: .
V: TRBV7-2
size: once
J: TRBJ2-5
CDR3: CASSPARGLKTQYF
DNA: TGTGCCAGCAGCCCCGCTCGGGGTTTGAAGACCCAGTACTTC

D: .
V: TRBV27
size: .
J: TRBJ1-1
CDR3: CASRSSRELLAFF
DNA: TGTGCCAGCAGGTCGTCCAGGGAATTGTTAGCTTTCTTT

D: TRBD1
V: TRBV10-2
size: .
J: TRBJ1-5
CDR3: CASRGQGDQPQHF
DNA: TGCGCCAGCAGGGGACAGGGCGATCAGCCCCAGCATTTT

D: TRBD1
V: TRBV7-6
size: .
J: TRBJ1-1
CDR3: CASSFRDRTEAFF
DNA: TGTGCCAGCAGCTTCCGGGACAGAACTGAAGCTTTCTTT

D: TRBD1
V: TRBV6-5
size: .
J: TRBJ2-1
CDR3: CASSYFGTGNEQFF
DNA: TGTGCCAGCAGTTACTTCGGGACAGGCAATGAGCAGTTCTTC

D: TRBD1
V: TRBV6-1
size: .
J: TRBJ2-7
CDR3: CASSEASDRVYEQYF
DNA: TGTGCCAGCAGTGAAGCGTCGGACAGGGTCTACGAGCAGTACTTC

D: .
V: TRBV19
size: .
J: TRBJ1-1
CDR3: CASIGQGNTEAFF
DNA: TGTGCCAGTATCGGCCAGGGAAACACTGAAGCTTTCTTT